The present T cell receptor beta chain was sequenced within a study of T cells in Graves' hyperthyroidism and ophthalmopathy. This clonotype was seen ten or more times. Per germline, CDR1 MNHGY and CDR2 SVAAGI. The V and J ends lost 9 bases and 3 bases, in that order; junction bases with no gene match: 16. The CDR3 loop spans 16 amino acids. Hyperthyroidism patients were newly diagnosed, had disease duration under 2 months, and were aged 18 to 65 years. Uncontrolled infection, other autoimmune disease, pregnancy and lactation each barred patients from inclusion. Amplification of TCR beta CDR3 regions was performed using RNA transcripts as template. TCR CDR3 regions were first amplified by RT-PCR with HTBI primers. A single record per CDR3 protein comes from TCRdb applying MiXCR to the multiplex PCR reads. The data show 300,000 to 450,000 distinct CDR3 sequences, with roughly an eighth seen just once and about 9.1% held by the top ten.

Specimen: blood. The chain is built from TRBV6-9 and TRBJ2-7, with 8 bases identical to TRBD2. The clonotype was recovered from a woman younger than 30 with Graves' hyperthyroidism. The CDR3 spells CARSWRGGTSVYEQYF. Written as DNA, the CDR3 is TGTGCCAGGTCCTGGAGGGGCGGGACTAGTGTCTACGAGCAGTACTTC.